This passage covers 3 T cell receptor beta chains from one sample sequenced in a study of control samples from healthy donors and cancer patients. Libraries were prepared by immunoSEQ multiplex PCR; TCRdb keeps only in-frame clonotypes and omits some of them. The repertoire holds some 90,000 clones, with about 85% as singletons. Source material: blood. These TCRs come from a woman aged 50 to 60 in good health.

The chain's CDR3 is CSVEGGQGIYNEQFF. The CDR3 nucleotides read TGCAGCGTTGAAGGCGGCCAGGGGATTTACAATGAGCAGTTCTTC. The chain has TRBV29-1 and TRBJ2-1; possible D gene TRBD1, 6 bases. This CDR3 region has 15 residues. Germline lookup yields CDR1 SQVTM and CDR2 ANQGSEA. Trimming stripped 1 base from V and 4 bases from J, with 14 bases between.

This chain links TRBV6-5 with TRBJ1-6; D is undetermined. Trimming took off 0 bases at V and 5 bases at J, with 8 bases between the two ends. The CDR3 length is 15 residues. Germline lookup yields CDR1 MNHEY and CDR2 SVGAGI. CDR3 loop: CASSYSIQNNSPLHF. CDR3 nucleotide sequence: TGTGCCAGCAGTTACTCGATACAAAATAATTCACCCCTCCACTTT.

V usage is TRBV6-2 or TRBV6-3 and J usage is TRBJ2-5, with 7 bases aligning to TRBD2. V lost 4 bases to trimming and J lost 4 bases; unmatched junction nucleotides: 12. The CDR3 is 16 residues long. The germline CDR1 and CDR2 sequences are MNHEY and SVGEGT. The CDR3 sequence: CASSFAWTSNRETQYF. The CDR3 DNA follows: TGTGCCAGCAGTTTCGCTTGGACTAGTAACCGAGAGACCCAGTACTTC.